This T cell receptor (beta chain) was observed in a study of graft-versus-host responses after intestinal transplantation. Study-level information: Tacrolimus plus steroids were given to all recipients for about 3 years, preceded by anti-thymocyte globulin induction.

The CDR3 runs to 18 residues. V lost 3 bases, J lost 0 bases, and 15 bases lay in between. Germline CDR1 ENHRY, CDR2 SYGVKD. Sequencing used immunoSEQ multiplex PCR; TCRdb keeps in-frame clones, though not all of them. The sample lists tens of thousands of clones, 85% to 90% seen once, with 0.3% to 0.4% in the top ten. As concerns this clone: Its matching antigen is unknown.

General study results and limits: With peak circulating GvH clone levels came an association with early post-transplant HvG declines. Among recipient marrow samples, GvH clones were found; some appeared first in ileum or blood.

This TCR came from a human donor who received an intestinal transplant. The rearrangement joins TRBV10-3 to TRBJ2-6, with TRBD1 as a possible D gene (6 bases). The sequencing used unstimulated CD4+ T cells sorted from spleen or lymph node cells, collected before intestinal transplant. CDR3 sequence: CAISEVSGDPSGANVLTF. The CDR3 bases are TGTGCCATCAGTGAAGTGTCAGGGGACCCCTCTGGGGCCAACGTCCTGACTTTC.